The clone carrying this T cell receptor beta chain showed up just once. This entry belongs to a study of immune characterization of retroperitoneal liposarcoma. TCRdb re-analysed the PCR reads in MiXCR, keeping a single row per CDR3 protein. The sample includes under 9,000 distinct CDR3 sequences, around 30% of them seen just once. The germline V gene has CDR1 SGHDT and CDR2 YYEEEE. V dropped 4 bases and J dropped 9; count of bases not matched to a gene: 5. The CDR3 is 15 amino acids. The genes are TRBV5-6 and TRBJ2-1, with 15 bases that match TRBD2. Material: blood. The sequence was obtained from a male donor with retroperitoneal liposarcoma. CDR3 bases: TGTGCCAGCAGCCTGGGACTAGCGGGAGGTGGTGAGCAGTTCTTC. Protein product: CASSLGLAGGGEQFF.